Following are 13 T cell receptor beta chains from one sample sequenced in a study of T cells after yellow fever vaccination. TCRdb called the 5' RACE reads again in MiXCR, with one record for every CDR3 protein. The data hold a few hundred thousand distinct CDR3 sequences, with about 6% observed a single time. The sequences come from PBMCs, collected 5 days after the yellow fever booster vaccination. The origin of the receptors is a man aged 25 to 40 who received the YFV17D yellow fever vaccine.

This clonotype was detected a few times. CDR3 residues: CASSLSGTSGSLTYEQYF. In nucleotides, the CDR3 is TGTGCCAGCAGCTTATCCGGGACTAGCGGATCCCTAACCTACGAGCAGTACTTC. V is TRBV11-1 and J is TRBJ2-7, with 11 bases fitting TRBD2. This CDR3 spans 18 amino acids. J was trimmed by 2 bases and V by 2 bases; bases with no gene match: 11. Germline lookup yields CDR1 SGHAT and CDR2 FQDESV (reference sequence).

This clonotype was seen ten or more times. The chain uses TRBV20-1 and TRBJ2-7; 10 bases line up with TRBD2. The V gene end was trimmed by 3 bases and the J gene end by 1 base; junction bases not matched to a gene: 3. The germline gives CDR1 DFQATT, CDR2 SNEGSKA (reference sequence). CDR3 length equals 14 residues. CDR3 in amino acids: CSASGTSASYEQYF. The CDR3 region has the DNA TGCAGTGCTAGTGGGACTAGCGCGTCCTACGAGCAGTACTTC.

This clonotype appeared many times. The CDR3 region has the DNA TGTGCCAGCGGAGACAGGGAGAGACCGGCAGGAGATACGCAGTATTTT. Translating gives CASGDRERPAGDTQYF. This chain links TRBV6-2 or TRBV6-3 with TRBJ2-3; 7 bases fit TRBD1. This CDR3 is 16 amino acids long. V was clipped by 8 bases and J by 5 bases; unmatched bases: 16. Germline V gives CDR1 MNHEY, CDR2 SVGEGT.

The chain links TRBV6-5 to TRBJ2-7; D may match TRBD1 or TRBD2 (5 bases each). CDR1 and CDR2 from the germline V gene are MNHEY and SVGAGI. CDR3 size: 14 residues. The germline V and J ends were trimmed by 4 bases and 2 bases, with 12 bases remaining between them. Written as DNA, the CDR3 is TGTGCCAGCAGTTGGGGCGAGGGACCCTACGAGCAGTACTTC. Protein sequence: CASSWGEGPYEQYF.

A few counts support this clonotype. Written as DNA, the CDR3 is TGTGCCAGCAGCTCCCAACAGGGACTACATCAGCCCCAGCATTTT. This gives the protein CASSSQQGLHQPQHF. The chain joins TRBV21-1 to TRBJ1-5. TRBV21-1 is flagged as a pseudogene. The CDR3 is 15 amino acids.

The chain combines TRBV19 with TRBJ2-3, with D uncertain. The CDR3 loop spans 13 amino acids. Per the germline V gene, CDR1 is LNHDA and CDR2 is SQIVND (reference sequence). Trimming removed 3 bases at V and 4 bases at J, with 8 bases between. For the CDR3, the DNA is TGTGCCAGTAGTATTACAATTTCAGATACGCAGTATTTT. It codes for CASSITISDTQYF.

Many counts were recorded for this clonotype. The chain links TRBV29-1 to TRBJ2-3; D not certain. CDR1 and CDR2 from the germline V gene are SQVTM and ANQGSEA. Trimming cost V 4 bases and J 14 bases, with 13 bases left between them. The CDR3 has 10 residues. The CDR3: CSVGSGRGYF. As DNA, the CDR3 is TGCAGCGTTGGGTCAGGCCGAGGGTATTTT.

V and J are TRBV5-8 and TRBJ2-7; 10 bases line up with TRBD2. The CDR3 runs to 14 residues. CDR1 and CDR2 (germline): SGHTS, YDEGEE. V lost 6 bases, J lost 4 bases, and 7 bases stayed unmatched. The CDR3 DNA reads TGTGCCAGCACCCCAGGACTAGCGGAATACGAGCAGTACTTC. As protein: CASTPGLAEYEQYF.

The chain employs TRBV29-1 and TRBJ2-7; 12 bases map to TRBD2. The CDR3 spans 13 residues. CDR1 SQVTM and CDR2 ANQGSEA come from the germline V gene. Losses at the gene ends were 4 bases for V and 6 bases for J; bases not matched to a gene: 4. The CDR3 loop reads CSVAGLAGSEQYF. The CDR3 nucleotides read TGCAGCGTTGCGGGACTAGCGGGTTCCGAGCAGTACTTC.

The V call is TRBV5-5, the J call TRBJ1-6; D not resolved. Trimming removed 4 bases at V and 8 bases at J, with 13 bases between. The CDR3 runs to 14 residues. The germline CDR1 and CDR2 sequences are SGHKS and YYEKEE (reference sequence). The CDR3 DNA reads as TGTGCCAGCAGCCCCGGCGCGGTCTATTCACCCCTCCACTTT. This codes for CASSPGAVYSPLHF.

This clonotype was counted a few times. The chain carries TRBV24-1 and TRBJ2-1, with 10 bases lining up with TRBD1. The CDR3 loop spans 14 amino acids. Germline assignment: CDR1 KGHDR and CDR2 SFDVKD. The V segment lost 9 bases and the J segment 3 bases; nucleotides outside the gene matches: 4. The CDR3 sequence: CATAGTGDYNEQFF. CDR3 bases: TGTGCCACCGCCGGGACAGGGGACTACAATGAGCAGTTCTTC.

V usage is TRBV3-1 and J usage is TRBJ2-7; 7 bases fit TRBD2. Trimming at V came to 4 bases and at J to 2 bases, leaving 8 bases not matched to a gene. CDR1 is LGHDT, CDR2 YNNKEL, per germline (reference sequence). CDR3 size: 15 residues. The CDR3 region is CASSPGGAGPYEQYF. CDR3 in DNA: TGTGCCAGCAGCCCCGGGGGAGCGGGGCCCTACGAGCAGTACTTC.

The J gene is TRBJ2-1, the V gene TRBV15; 7 bases match TRBD1. The CDR3 sequence is 14 residues long. The germline V gene has CDR1 LNHNV and CDR2 YYDKDF (reference sequence). V shed 2 bases, J shed 4 bases, and the junction held 2 bases outside the gene matches. The chain's CDR3 is CATSRPGQYNEQFF. CDR3 sequence (DNA): TGTGCCACCAGCAGACCGGGACAGTACAATGAGCAGTTCTTC.